This T cell receptor (beta chain) stems from a study of blood T cell repertoires in COVID-19. Study-level background: Whether acute or convalescent, the COVID-19 samples came from the United States, Italy and Spain. T cells, B-cell-depleted T cells, or PBMCs provided the cDNA or gDNA that served as material.

CDR3 length: 15 residues. With V trimmed by 2 bases and J by 4 bases, 3 bases remained unmatched. Germline V gives CDR1 SGHNT, CDR2 YYREEE (reference sequence). As originally analysed: Nucleated cell number was recorded as an estimate derived from reference gene primer amplification. TCRdb's table, derived via immunoSEQ multiplex PCR, lists solely in-frame clones and lacks some. V and J calls and clone size are copied from that table; D and trimming were computed from the DNA. The sample includes fewer than 250,000 clones, 83% of them seen just once. Sequencing was done on a sample of peripheral blood. The gene calls are TRBV5-4 and TRBJ2-2; 9 bases are a match to TRBD2. The TCR sequence derives from a woman in her thirties or forties with active or convalescent COVID-19. The CDR3, as DNA: TGTGCCAGCAGCTTTGCGGGAGGGCTCACCGGGGAGCTGTTTTTT. Amino acid sequence: CASSFAGGLTGELFF.